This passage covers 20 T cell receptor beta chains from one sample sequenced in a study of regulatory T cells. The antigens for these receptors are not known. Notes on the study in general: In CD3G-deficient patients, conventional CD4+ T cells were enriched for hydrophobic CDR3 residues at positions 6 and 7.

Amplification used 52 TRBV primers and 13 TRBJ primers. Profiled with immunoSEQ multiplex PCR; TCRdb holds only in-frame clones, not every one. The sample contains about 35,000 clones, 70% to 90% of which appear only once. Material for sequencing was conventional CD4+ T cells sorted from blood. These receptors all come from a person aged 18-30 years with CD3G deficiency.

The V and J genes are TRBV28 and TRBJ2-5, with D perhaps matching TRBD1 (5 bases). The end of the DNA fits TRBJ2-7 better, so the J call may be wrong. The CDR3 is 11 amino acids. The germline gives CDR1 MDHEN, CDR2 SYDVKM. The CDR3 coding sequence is TGTGCCAGCCAGGGTCCGCACGAGCAGTACTTC. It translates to CASQGPHEQYF.

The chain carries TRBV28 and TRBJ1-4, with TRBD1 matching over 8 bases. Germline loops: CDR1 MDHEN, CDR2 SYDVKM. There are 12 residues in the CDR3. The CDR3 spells CAAGGLNEKLFF. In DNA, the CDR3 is TGTGCAGCAGGGGGCCTTAATGAAAAACTGTTTTTT.

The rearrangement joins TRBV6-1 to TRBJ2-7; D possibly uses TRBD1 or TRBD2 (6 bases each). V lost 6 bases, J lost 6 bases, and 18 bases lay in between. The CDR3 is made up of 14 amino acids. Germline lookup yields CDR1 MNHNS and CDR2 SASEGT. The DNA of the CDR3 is TGTGCCAGCAGCCGACTAGGGGGAGTAGGCGAGCAGTACTTC. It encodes CASSRLGGVGEQYF.

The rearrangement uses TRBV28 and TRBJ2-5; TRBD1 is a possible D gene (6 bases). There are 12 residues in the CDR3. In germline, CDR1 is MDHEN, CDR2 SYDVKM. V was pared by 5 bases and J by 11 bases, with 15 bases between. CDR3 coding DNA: TGTGCCAGCAGTCGAGGCAGGGGCAAGCAGTACTTC. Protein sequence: CASSRGRGKQYF.

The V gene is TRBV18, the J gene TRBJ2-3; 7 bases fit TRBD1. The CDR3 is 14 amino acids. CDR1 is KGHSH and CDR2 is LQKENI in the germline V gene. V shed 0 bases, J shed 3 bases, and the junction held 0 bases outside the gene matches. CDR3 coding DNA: TGTGCCAGCTCACCACCGACAGGGACAGATACGCAGTATTTT. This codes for CASSPPTGTDTQYF.

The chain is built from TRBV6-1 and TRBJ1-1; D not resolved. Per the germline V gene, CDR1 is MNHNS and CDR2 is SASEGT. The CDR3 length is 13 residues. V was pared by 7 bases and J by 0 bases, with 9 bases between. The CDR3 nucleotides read TGTGCCAGCAAACTACAGCTGAACACTGAAGCTTTCTTT. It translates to CASKLQLNTEAFF.

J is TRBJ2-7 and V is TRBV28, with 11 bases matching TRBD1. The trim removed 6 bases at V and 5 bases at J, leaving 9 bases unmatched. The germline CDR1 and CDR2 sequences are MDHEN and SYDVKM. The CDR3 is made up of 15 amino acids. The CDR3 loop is CASSRGGQGDHEQYF. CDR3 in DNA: TGTGCCAGCAGCCGTGGGGGACAGGGGGATCACGAGCAGTACTTC.

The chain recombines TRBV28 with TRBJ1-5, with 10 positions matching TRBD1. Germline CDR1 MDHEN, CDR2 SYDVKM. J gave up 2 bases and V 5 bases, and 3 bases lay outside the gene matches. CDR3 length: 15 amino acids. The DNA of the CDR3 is TGTGCCAGCAGTCGGACAGGGGGGGGCAATCAGCCCCAGCATTTT. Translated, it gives CASSRTGGGNQPQHF.

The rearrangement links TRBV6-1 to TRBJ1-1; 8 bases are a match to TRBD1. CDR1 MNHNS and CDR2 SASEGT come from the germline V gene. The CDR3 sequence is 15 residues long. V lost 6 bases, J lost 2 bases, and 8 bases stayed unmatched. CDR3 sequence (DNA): TGTGCCAGCAGGCGTCGACAGGGGACTAACACTGAAGCTTTCTTT. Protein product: CASRRRQGTNTEAFF.

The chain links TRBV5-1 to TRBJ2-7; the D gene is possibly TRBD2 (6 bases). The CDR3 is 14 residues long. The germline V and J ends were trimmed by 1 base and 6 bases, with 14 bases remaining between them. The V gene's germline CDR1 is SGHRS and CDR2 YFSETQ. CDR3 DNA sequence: TGCGCCAGCAGCTTGAATGGAGGGTCGGGCGAGCAGTACTTC. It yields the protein CASSLNGGSGEQYF.

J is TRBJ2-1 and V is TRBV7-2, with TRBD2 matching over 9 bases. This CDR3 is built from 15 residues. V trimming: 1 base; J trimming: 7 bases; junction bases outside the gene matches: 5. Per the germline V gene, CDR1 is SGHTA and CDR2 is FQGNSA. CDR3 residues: CASSLDLAGRNEQFF. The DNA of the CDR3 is TGTGCCAGCAGCTTAGATCTAGCGGGGCGGAATGAGCAGTTCTTC. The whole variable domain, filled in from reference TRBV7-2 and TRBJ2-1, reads GAGVSQSPSNKVTEKGKDVELRCDPISGHTALYWYRQSLGQGLEFLIYFQGNSAPDKSGLPSDRFSAERTGGSVSTLTIQRTQQEDSAVYLCASSLDLAGRNEQFFGPGTRLTVL.

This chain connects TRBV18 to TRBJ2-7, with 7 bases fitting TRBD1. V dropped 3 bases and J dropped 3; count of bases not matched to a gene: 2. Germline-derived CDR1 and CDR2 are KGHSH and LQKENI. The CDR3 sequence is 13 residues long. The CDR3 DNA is TGTGCCAGCTCACCTGGGACAGTCTACGAGCAGTACTTC. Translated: CASSPGTVYEQYF.

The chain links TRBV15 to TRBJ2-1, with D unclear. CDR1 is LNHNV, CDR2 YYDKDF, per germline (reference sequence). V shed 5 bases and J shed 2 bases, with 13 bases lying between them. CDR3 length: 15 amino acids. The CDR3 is CATSADFGAYNEQFF. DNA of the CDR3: TGTGCCACCAGCGCCGACTTTGGGGCCTACAATGAGCAGTTCTTC. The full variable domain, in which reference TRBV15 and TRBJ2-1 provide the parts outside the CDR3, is DAMVIQNPRYQVTQFGKPVTLSCSQTLNHNVMYWYQQKSSQAPKLLFHYYDKDFNNEADTPDNFQSRRPNTSFCFLDIRSPGLGDTAMYLCATSADFGAYNEQFFGPGTRLTVL.

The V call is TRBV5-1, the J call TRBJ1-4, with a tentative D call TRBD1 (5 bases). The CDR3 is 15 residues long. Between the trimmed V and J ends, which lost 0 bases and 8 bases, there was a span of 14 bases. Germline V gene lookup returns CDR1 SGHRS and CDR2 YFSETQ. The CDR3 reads CASSLAGGLGEKLFF. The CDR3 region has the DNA TGCGCCAGCAGCTTGGCCGGGGGACTTGGGGAAAAACTGTTTTTT.

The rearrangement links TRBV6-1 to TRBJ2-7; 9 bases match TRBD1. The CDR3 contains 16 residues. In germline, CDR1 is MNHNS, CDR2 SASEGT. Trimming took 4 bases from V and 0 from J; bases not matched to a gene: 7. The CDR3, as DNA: TGTGCCAGCAGTGGGCGTGACAGGGGGACCTCCTACGAGCAGTACTTC. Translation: CASSGRDRGTSYEQYF.

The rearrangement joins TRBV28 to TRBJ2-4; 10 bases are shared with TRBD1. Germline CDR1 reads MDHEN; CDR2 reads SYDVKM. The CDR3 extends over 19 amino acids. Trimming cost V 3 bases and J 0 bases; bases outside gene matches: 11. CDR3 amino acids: CASSLGQGPSLEAKNIQYF. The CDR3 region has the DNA TGTGCCAGCAGTTTGGGACAGGGGCCATCTCTGGAAGCCAAAAACATTCAGTACTTC.

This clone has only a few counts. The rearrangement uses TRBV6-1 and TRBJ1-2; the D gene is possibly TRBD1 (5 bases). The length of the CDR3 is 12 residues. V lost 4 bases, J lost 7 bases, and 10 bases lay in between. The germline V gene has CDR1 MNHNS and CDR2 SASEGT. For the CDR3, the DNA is TGTGCCAGCAGTGCAGCGGGGGGTGGCTACACCTTC. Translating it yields CASSAAGGGYTF.

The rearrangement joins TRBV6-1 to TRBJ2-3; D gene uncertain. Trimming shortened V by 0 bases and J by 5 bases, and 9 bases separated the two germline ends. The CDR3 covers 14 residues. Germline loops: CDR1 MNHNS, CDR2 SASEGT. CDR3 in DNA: TGTGCCAGCAGTGAAGCGTTTTTTATAGATACGCAGTATTTT. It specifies CASSEAFFIDTQYF.

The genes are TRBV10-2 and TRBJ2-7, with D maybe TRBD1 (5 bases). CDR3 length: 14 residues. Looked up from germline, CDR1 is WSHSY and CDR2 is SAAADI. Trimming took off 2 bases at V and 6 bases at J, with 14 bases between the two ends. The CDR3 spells CASSERQLIGEQYF. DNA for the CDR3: TGCGCCAGCAGTGAGAGACAGCTTATAGGCGAGCAGTACTTC.

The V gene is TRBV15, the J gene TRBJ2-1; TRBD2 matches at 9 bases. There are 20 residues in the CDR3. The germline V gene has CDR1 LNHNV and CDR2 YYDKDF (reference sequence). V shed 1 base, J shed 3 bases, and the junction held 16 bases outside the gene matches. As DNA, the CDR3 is TGTGCCACCAGCAGAGCCACTAGCGGGCCCCTTAGGCTAGACTACAATGAGCAGTTCTTC. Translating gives CATSRATSGPLRLDYNEQFF.